The text below deals with one T cell receptor beta chain. The antigen it recognizes is unknown. The sample holds no much larger clone one base away, and base qualities are not on file. According to the study, the label for this sample's time point signals: persistent/refractory GD, antithyroid drugs over 5 years with positive TRAb. For both TCR sequencing and RNA sequencing, RNA was extracted from PBMCs using TRIzol. The diagnosis of Graves' disease followed American Thyroid Association guidelines. Patients were recruited from an endocrinology department in Xi'an, China. Each patient gave 8.5 to 9.5 milliliters of peripheral blood, collected in an EDTA anticoagulant tube. Ficoll Paque Plus density gradient separation was used to isolate PBMCs, and no further T cell sorting was performed. An Agilent 2100 Bioanalyzer and agarose gel were used to assess RNA quality, and a NanoDrop 2000 was used to measure RNA concentration.

The sample comes from a study of regulatory T cells in long-lasting Graves disease (dated by TCRdb to the early 2020s). About the full investigation: Persistent Graves' disease meant more than 5 years of antithyroid drug treatment with TSH receptor autoantibodies that stayed positive. Peripheral blood TCR sequencing and RNA sequencing compared persistent Graves' disease patients with newly diagnosed Graves' disease patients. The study took place in China and was registered as a clinical trial. A total of around 33 samples were covered by TCR sequencing, comprising roughly 13 persistent and around 20 newly diagnosed Graves' disease patients. On average, persistent Graves' disease patients in the clinical cohort had been on antithyroid drugs for about 10.3 years.

Libraries came from multiplex PCR. TCRdb names Illumina HiSeq 4000 as the instrument used. iRepertoire HTBI primers and Arm-PCR amplification of CDR3 regions were used to construct TCR beta libraries. Before sequencing, the PCR products underwent gel purification. Regarding the original processing steps: A total of 62 TRBV and 14 TRBJ segments were identified across samples and were used for gene usage analysis of CDR3 amino acid clonotypes. Filtered high-quality paired reads were merged into contigs using COPE and FqMerger. BLAST was used to align contigs to IMGT TRBV, TRBD and TRBJ reference genes, and CDR3 was defined according to IMGT. Any clonotype with a frequency above 0.1% was classified as a highly expanded clone. Shannon entropy served as the measure of repertoire diversity, while the Gini coefficient captured V-J evenness. Public clonotypes were defined as clonotypes shared by more than one individual. Clones were called with MiXCR by TCRdb after fastp trimmed the public reads at Q25, and only in-frame beta chains were retained. Duplicate CDR3 protein sequences are folded into a single record with the most common DNA and genes. TCRdb, not the original authors, processed these V and J calls. Here the sample has roughly 400,000 distinct CDR3 sequences; 20% occur a single time. More than 20% of the sample is held by the ten biggest clonotypes.

What the work shows at the level of the full study, not this receptor alone: As a limitation, the authors acknowledged that the small sample size may reduce accuracy. Patients with persistent disease shared more public clonotypes (around 3,000) than newly diagnosed patients did (around 980). Only the TCR beta chain was sequenced and analyzed. Compared with newly diagnosed patients, patients with persistent Graves' disease had lower TCR Shannon entropy and fewer highly expanded clones, which suggests clonal expansion. TRBV28, TRBJ1-2 and TRBJ2-5 were preferentially used in persistent disease, while TRBV20-1 and TRBJ2-1 were favored in newly diagnosed disease. Because the primary lesion, thyroid tissue, could not be accessed, the study looked at peripheral blood alone.

CDR1 is given as SGHKS and CDR2 as YYEKEE, both from the germline V gene (reference sequence). Cut back by 1 base and 4 bases, the V and J ends lie 12 bases apart. The CDR3 numbers 14 residues from cysteine through phenylalanine. Only the CDR3 portion is preserved as DNA: 42 bases, with reading frame beginning at the first base. The chain was built from TRBV5-5 and TRBJ2-7; a weak D assignment points to TRBD2 (5 bases agree). The sequenced sample was peripheral blood mononuclear cells (PBMCs), obtained when the disease was refractory, from a patient treated with antithyroid drugs. The origin of this receptor is a female donor with Graves disease. The sequenced DNA is TGTGCCAGCAGCTTGACCCTCGGGATTTACGAGCAGTACTTC. Its amino acids are CASSLTLGIYEQYF.